These 10 T cell receptor beta chains originate from one sample sequenced in a study of shared clonotypes between healthy human individuals. Generated by immunoSEQ multiplex PCR, the TCRdb table keeps only in-frame clones and is missing some. The sample holds a few million clones, 90% to 95% seen once. Source material: naive CD4+ T cells from PBMCs. Subset reported: CD45RA+ positively selected. The receptors here all came from a man aged 18 to 30 in good health. Some clones in this sample may be carry-over from other donors' samples.

The chain is built from TRBV28 and TRBJ1-5, with D possibly TRBD1 on 5 matching bases. The CDR3 contains 16 residues. Germline CDR1 MDHEN, CDR2 SYDVKM. Trimming stripped 4 bases from V and 6 bases from J, with 19 bases between. CDR3 bases: TGTGCCAGCAGTTCGGGGGGAACCGCTTTGGGTCAGCCCCAGCATTTT. It yields the protein CASSSGGTALGQPQHF. Together with reference TRBV28 and TRBJ1-5, the CDR3 gives the full variable domain: DVKVTQSSRYLVKRTGEKVFLECVQDMDHENMFWYRQDPGLGLRLIYFSYDVKMKEKGDIPEGYSVSREKKERFSLILESASTNQTSMYLCASSSGGTALGQPQHFGDGTRLSIL.

Comments on this clone: The germline gene is not matched at one end of the junction; a read error may be the cause. V gene TRBV2 combines with J gene TRBJ2-1; unclear D gene. The germline CDR1 and CDR2 sequences are SNHLY and FYNNEI. CDR3 length: 14 amino acids. DNA of the CDR3: TGTGCCAGCGGTGATGTTGACCTCTACAATGAGCAGTTCTTC. It encodes CASGDVDLYNEQFF. Full variable domain (outside the CDR3, taken from reference TRBV2 and TRBJ2-1): EPEVTQTPSHQVTQMGQEVILRCVPISNHLYFYWYRQILGQKVEFLVSFYNNEISEKSEIFDDQFSVERPDGSNFTLKIRSTKLEDSAMYFCASGDVDLYNEQFFGPGTRLTVL.

The chain employs TRBV28 and TRBJ2-3, with D unresolved. The CDR3 loop spans 13 amino acids. Trimming shortened V by 4 bases and J by 7 bases, and 12 bases separated the two germline ends. Germline CDR1 reads MDHEN; CDR2 reads SYDVKM. The CDR3 protein is CASSYYPSYTQYF. The CDR3 DNA reads as TGTGCCAGCAGTTACTACCCCAGCTATACGCAGTATTTT.

This chain uses TRBV4-1 with TRBJ2-7, with 8 positions matching TRBD2. The CDR3 is 16 amino acids. J was trimmed by 3 bases and V by 1 base; bases with no gene match: 8. Germline V lookup: CDR1 MGHRA, CDR2 YSYEKL. The DNA of the CDR3 is TGCGCCAGCAGCCAAGGAGCGGGGGAGGGTAACTACGAGCAGTACTTC. Its protein is CASSQGAGEGNYEQYF.

As to this clone: The same CDR3 also results from other DNA sequences found in this sample. V gene TRBV2 combines with J gene TRBJ2-7; D remains ambiguous. This CDR3 is 12 amino acids long. Trimming shortened V by 4 bases and J by 1 base, and 5 bases separated the two germline ends. Germline assignment: CDR1 SNHLY and CDR2 FYNNEI. The CDR3 sequence: CASSGGSYEQYF. CDR3 nucleotide sequence: TGTGCCAGCAGTGGGGGTTCCTACGAGCAGTACTTC. Complete variable domain (other parts from reference TRBV2 and TRBJ2-7): EPEVTQTPSHQVTQMGQEVILRCVPISNHLYFYWYRQILGQKVEFLVSFYNNEISEKSEIFDDQFSVERPDGSNFTLKIRSTKLEDSAMYFCASSGGSYEQYFGPGTRLTVT.

The chain recombines TRBV20-1 with TRBJ1-2; the D is unclear. The CDR3 has 10 amino acids. Germline CDR1 DFQATT, CDR2 SNEGSKA (reference sequence). The V end was cut by 3 bases, the J end by 7 bases, with 6 bases between. CDR3 in DNA: TGCAGTGCTAGTGAGGGTGGCTACACCTTC. It encodes CSASEGGYTF.

The V and J genes are TRBV7-2 and TRBJ1-4, with a possible D match to TRBD1 (6 bases). V lost 1 base to trimming and J lost 6 bases, with 9 bases between them. The CDR3 sequence is 14 residues long. The germline V gene encodes CDR1 SGHTA and CDR2 FQGNSA. The CDR3, as DNA: TGTGCCAGCAGCTTAGGGGGGGCCTATGAAAAACTGTTTTTT. It codes for CASSLGGAYEKLFF.

The chain is built from TRBV6-1 and TRBJ2-5; 9 bases are shared with TRBD1. Germline CDR1 MNHNS, CDR2 SASEGT. The CDR3 loop spans 14 amino acids. V gave up 5 bases and J gave up 5 bases; unmatched junction bases: 6. CDR3 nucleotides: TGTGCCAGCAGTCGAACAGGGGGCGGTGAGACCCAGTACTTC. Translating it yields CASSRTGGGETQYF.

The chain couples TRBV15 to TRBJ2-5, with no clear D. Trimming shortened V by 1 base and J by 1 base, and 10 bases separated the two germline ends. CDR1 and CDR2 (germline): LNHNV, YYDKDF (reference sequence). The CDR3 consists of 15 residues. DNA for the CDR3: TGTGCCACCAGCAGAGGTACCAGCACCCAAGAGACCCAGTACTTC. It yields the protein CATSRGTSTQETQYF. Supplemented by reference TRBV15 and TRBJ2-5, the full variable domain reads DAMVIQNPRYQVTQFGKPVTLSCSQTLNHNVMYWYQQKSSQAPKLLFHYYDKDFNNEADTPDNFQSRRPNTSFCFLDIRSPGLGDTAMYLCATSRGTSTQETQYFGPGTRLLVL.

Comments on this clone: This sample includes further DNA sequences coding for the same CDR3. The chain carries TRBV20-1 and TRBJ2-1; D uncertain. Germline V gene data show CDR1 as DFQATT and CDR2 as SNEGSKA (reference sequence). Between the trimmed V and J ends, which lost 6 bases and 4 bases, there was a span of 7 bases. The CDR3 totals 11 residues. Here the CDR3 DNA reads TGCAGTGCGGGAACGTACAATGAGCAGTTCTTC. Amino acid sequence: CSAGTYNEQFF.